These T cell receptor beta chains were read from a single sample in a study of metastatic and nonmetastatic thyroid tumors. TCRdb re-called clones via MiXCR from the PCR reads. The top ten clones hold roughly 10% of a sample with around 20,000 clones, approximately 15% of them seen once. The sample was tumor tissue. The source is a female donor with papillary thyroid cancer or a benign thyroid nodule (not recorded which). Some clones in this sample may be carry-over from other donors' samples. Both conserved end residues are part of each CDR3. Each record gives: D gene, J gene, clone size, V gene, CDR3 protein, CDR3 DNA. D genes are given only for firm matches. Part of the rows lack a size; the others show once, few, many or a class for expanded clones.

d_gene: -; j_gene: TRBJ1-5; abundance: -; v_gene: TRBV30; CDR3aa: CAWSNSGGGNQPQHF; CDR3nt: TGTGCCTGGAGTAACAGCGGAGGAGGCAATCAGCCCCAGCATTTT
d_gene: -; j_gene: TRBJ1-1; abundance: many; v_gene: TRBV5-6; CDR3aa: CASSFGTYNTEAFF; CDR3nt: TGTGCCAGCAGCTTTGGGACGTATAACACTGAAGCTTTCTTT
d_gene: TRBD1; j_gene: TRBJ2-3; abundance: many; v_gene: TRBV20-1; CDR3aa: CSASSITGVGGQYF; CDR3nt: TGCAGTGCTAGTTCAATAACAGGGGTAGGTGGGCAGTATTTT
d_gene: TRBD1; j_gene: TRBJ1-1; abundance: many; v_gene: TRBV25-1; CDR3aa: CASGPGQRMNTEAFF; CDR3nt: TGTGCCAGCGGGCCGGGACAGCGCATGAACACTGAAGCTTTCTTT
d_gene: TRBD2; j_gene: TRBJ2-1; abundance: few; v_gene: TRBV7-2; CDR3aa: CASSLATSSEQFF; CDR3nt: TGTGCCAGCAGCTTAGCGACTAGCAGTGAGCAGTTCTTC
d_gene: -; j_gene: TRBJ1-1; abundance: -; v_gene: TRBV12-3/TRBV12-4; CDR3aa: CASSFRHPGSTEAFF; CDR3nt: TGTGCCAGCAGTTTTCGTCATCCGGGAAGTACTGAAGCTTTCTTT
d_gene: TRBD1; j_gene: TRBJ1-2; abundance: many; v_gene: TRBV7-2; CDR3aa: CASSLGQGHYGYTF; CDR3nt: TGTGCCAGCAGCTTAGGACAGGGACACTATGGCTACACCTTC
d_gene: TRBD1; j_gene: TRBJ1-6; abundance: medium-sized; v_gene: TRBV6-1; CDR3aa: CASRNWDRGNSPLHF; CDR3nt: TGTGCCAGCAGGAATTGGGACAGGGGTAATTCACCCCTCCACTTT
d_gene: -; j_gene: TRBJ2-2; abundance: many; v_gene: TRBV9; CDR3aa: CASSEPLTDSHTGELFF; CDR3nt: TGTGCCAGCAGCGAACCCCTAACCGACTCCCACACCGGGGAGCTGTTTTTT
d_gene: TRBD2; j_gene: TRBJ2-1; abundance: many; v_gene: TRBV19; CDR3aa: CASSLAGGLNEQFF; CDR3nt: TGTGCCAGTAGCCTAGCGGGGGGGCTGAATGAGCAGTTCTTC